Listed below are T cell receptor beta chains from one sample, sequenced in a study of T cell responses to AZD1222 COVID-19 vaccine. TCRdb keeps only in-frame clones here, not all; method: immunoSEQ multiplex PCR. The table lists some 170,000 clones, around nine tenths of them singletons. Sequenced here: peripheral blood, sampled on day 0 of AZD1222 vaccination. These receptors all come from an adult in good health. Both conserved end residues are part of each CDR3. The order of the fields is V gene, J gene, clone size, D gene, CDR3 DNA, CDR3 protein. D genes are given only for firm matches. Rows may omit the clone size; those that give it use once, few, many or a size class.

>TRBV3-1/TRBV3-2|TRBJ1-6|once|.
TGTGCCAGCAGCCCGTTAGGGGGAGGTAATTCACCCCTCCACTTT
CASSPLGGGNSPLHF
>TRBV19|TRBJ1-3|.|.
TGTGCCAGTAGCAAATTCGGGACCTCGGGCTCCAACTCTGGAAACACCATATATTTT
CASSKFGTSGSNSGNTIYF
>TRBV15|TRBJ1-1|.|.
TGTGCCACCAGCAGAGAAGAGGGACGCACTGAAGCTTTCTTT
CATSREEGRTEAFF
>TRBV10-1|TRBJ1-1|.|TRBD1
TGCGCCAGTAGACAGGGGTTGAACACTGAAGCTTTCTTT
CASRQGLNTEAFF
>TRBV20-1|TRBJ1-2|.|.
TGCAGTGCTAAACCTTATGGCTACACCTTC
CSAKPYGYTF
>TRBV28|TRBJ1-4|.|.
TGTGCCAGCAGGTCACAACAGGGCCGGGGTGAAAAACTGTTTTTT
CASRSQQGRGEKLFF
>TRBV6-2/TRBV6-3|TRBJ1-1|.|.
TGTGCCAGCAGTTACTTGGCAGGGAACACTGAAGCTTTCTTT
CASSYLAGNTEAFF
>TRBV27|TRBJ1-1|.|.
TGTGCCAGCAGTTTCCAAACATCTAACACTGAAGCTTTCTTT
CASSFQTSNTEAFF
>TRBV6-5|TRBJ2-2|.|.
TGTGCCAGCAGTTACTCGGCCTTTTCGAACACCGGGGAGCTGTTTTTT
CASSYSAFSNTGELFF
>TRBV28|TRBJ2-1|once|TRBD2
TGTGCCAGCAGCCCCTCGGGTGCGGGAGCCGGTAATGAGCAGTTCTTC
CASSPSGAGAGNEQFF
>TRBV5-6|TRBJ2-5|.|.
TGTGCCAGCAGCTTGGCCACGGCCAGGACCGAGACCCAGTACTTC
CASSLATARTETQYF
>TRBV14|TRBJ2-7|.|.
TGTGCCAGCAGCCTACAGCCGCCGGGTCGGGGCGAGCAGTACTTC
CASSLQPPGRGEQYF
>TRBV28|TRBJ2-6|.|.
TGTGCCAGCAGATTGGACGGAAAATTATCTGGGGCCAACGTCCTGACTTTC
CASRLDGKLSGANVLTF
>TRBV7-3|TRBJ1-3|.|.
TGTGCCAGCAGCTTAGATGGGATCTCTGGAAACACCATATATTTT
CASSLDGISGNTIYF
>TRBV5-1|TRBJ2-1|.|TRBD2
TGCGCCAGCAGCGCCGGGAGGGTCGGAGGACTAGCGGGAGGTGAGCAGTTCTTC
CASSAGRVGGLAGGEQFF
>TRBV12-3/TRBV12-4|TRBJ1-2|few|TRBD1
TGTGCCAGCAGTTTAGGACAGGGAGGCTACACCTTC
CASSLGQGGYTF
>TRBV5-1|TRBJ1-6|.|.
TGCGCCAGCAGCTCGTTGGGGACTGAGAATTCACCCCTCCACTTT
CASSSLGTENSPLHF